The sequence of this TCR beta chain was determined in a study of blood T cell repertoires in COVID-19. Looking at the study overall: T cells, B-cell-depleted T cells, or PBMCs supplied cDNA or gDNA.

TCRdb keeps only in-frame clones here, not all; method: immunoSEQ multiplex PCR. The data show 150,000 to 200,000 clones, approximately 86% seen once. The V gene end was trimmed by 7 bases and the J gene end by 1 base; junction bases not matched to a gene: 6. Germline values: CDR1 SQVTM, CDR2 ANQGSEA. The CDR3 spans 13 residues. The rearrangement uses TRBV29-1 and TRBJ1-1; the match to TRBD1 covers 7 bases. Sequenced input: peripheral blood. This receptor was obtained from a woman of 80 years or more in a cohort sampled during active or convalescent COVID-19. This chain's CDR3 is CSARGAGNTEAFF. As DNA, the CDR3 is TGCAGCGCCAGGGGGGCGGGGAACACTGAAGCTTTCTTT.